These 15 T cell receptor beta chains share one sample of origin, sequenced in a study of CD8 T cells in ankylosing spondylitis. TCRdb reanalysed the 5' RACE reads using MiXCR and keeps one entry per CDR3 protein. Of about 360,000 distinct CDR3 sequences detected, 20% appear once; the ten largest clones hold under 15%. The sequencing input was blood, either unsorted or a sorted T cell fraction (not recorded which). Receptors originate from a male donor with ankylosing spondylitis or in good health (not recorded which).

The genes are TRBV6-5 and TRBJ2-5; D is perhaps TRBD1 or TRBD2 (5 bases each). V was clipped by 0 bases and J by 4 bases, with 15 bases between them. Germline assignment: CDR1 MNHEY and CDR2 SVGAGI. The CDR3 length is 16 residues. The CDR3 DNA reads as TGTGCCAGCAGTTACTCTTGGGGGATAGGTCGAGAGACCCAGTACTTC. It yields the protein CASSYSWGIGRETQYF.

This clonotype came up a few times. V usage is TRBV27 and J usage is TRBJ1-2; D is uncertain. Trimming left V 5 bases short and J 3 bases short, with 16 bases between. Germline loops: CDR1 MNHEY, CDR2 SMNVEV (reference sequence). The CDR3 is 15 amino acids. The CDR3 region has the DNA TGTGCCAGCAGTCCCGGTCGGGGTTTCGACTATGGCTACACCTTC. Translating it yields CASSPGRGFDYGYTF.

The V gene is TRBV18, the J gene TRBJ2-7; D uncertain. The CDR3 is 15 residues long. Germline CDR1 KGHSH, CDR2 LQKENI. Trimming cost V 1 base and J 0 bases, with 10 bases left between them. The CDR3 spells CASSPRTPISYEQYF. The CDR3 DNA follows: TGTGCCAGCTCACCACGGACCCCGATCTCCTACGAGCAGTACTTC. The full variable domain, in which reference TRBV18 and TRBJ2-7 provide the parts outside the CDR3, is NAGVMQNPRHLVRRRGQEARLRCSPMKGHSHVYWYRQLPEEGLKFMVYLQKENIIDESGMPKERFSAEFPKEGPSILRIQQVVRGDSAAYFCASSPRTPISYEQYFGPGTRLTVT.

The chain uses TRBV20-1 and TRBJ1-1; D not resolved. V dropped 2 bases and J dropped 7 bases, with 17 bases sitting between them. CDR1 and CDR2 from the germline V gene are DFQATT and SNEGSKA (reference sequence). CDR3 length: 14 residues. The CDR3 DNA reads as TGCAGTGCTAGAATAGCAGAGTCTTGGGATGAAGCTTTCTTT. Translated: CSARIAESWDEAFF.

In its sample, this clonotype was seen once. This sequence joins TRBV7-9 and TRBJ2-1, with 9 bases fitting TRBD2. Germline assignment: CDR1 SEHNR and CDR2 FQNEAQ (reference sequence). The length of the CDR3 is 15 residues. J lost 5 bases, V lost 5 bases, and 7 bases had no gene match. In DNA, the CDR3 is TGTGCCAGCAGCCCCGCGGGGGGGTCAAACAATGAGCAGTTCTTC. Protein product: CASSPAGGSNNEQFF.

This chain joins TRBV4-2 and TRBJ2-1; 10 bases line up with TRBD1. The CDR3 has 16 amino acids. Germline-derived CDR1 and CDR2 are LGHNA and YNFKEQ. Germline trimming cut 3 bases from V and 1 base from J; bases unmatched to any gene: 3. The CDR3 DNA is TGTGCCAGCAGCCACTTGGGACAGGGGTCCTACAATGAGCAGTTCTTC. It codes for CASSHLGQGSYNEQFF.

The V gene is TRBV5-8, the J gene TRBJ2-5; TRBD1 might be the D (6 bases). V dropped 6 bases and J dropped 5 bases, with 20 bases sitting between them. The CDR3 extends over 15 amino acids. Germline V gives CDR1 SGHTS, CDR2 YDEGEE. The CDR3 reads CASIQDGDTVETQYF. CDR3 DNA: TGTGCCAGCATTCAGGACGGGGACACTGTTGAGACCCAGTACTTC.

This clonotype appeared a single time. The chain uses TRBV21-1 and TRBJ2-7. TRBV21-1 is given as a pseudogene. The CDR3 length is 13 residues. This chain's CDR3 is CASTTAAAYEQYF. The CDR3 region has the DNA TGTGCCAGCACCACAGCGGCCGCCTACGAGCAGTACTTC.

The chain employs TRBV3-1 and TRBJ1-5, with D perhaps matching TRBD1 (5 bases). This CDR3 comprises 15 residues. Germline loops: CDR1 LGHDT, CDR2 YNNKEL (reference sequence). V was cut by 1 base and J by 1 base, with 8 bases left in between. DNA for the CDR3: TGTGCCAGCAGCCAAGTTCCAGGGAGCAATCAGCCCCAGCATTTT. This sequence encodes CASSQVPGSNQPQHF.

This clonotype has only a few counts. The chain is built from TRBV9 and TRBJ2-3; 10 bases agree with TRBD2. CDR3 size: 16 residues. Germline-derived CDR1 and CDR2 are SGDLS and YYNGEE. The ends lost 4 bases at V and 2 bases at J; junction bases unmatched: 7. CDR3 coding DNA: TGTGCCAGCAGCCCTGCTAGCGGGGGAGACACAGATACGCAGTATTTT. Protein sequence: CASSPASGGDTDTQYF.

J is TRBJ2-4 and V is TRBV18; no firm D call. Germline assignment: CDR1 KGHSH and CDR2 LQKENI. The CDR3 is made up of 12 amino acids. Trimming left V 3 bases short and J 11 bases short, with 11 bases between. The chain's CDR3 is CASSPDLYVQYF. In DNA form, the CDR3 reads TGTGCCAGCTCACCTGACCTATATGTTCAGTACTTC.

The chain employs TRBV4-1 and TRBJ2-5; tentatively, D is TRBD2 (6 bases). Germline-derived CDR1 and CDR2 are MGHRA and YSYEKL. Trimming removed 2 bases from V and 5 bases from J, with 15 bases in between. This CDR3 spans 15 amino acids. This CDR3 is CASSQWGDPGETQYF. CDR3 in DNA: TGCGCCAGCAGCCAATGGGGGGACCCAGGGGAGACCCAGTACTTC.

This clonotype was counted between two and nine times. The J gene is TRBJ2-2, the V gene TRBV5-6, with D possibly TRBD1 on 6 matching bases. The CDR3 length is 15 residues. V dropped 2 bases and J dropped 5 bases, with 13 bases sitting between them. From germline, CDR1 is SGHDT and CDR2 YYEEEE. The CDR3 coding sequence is TGTGCCAGCAGCTTAGACAGGAAGGATACCGGGGAGCTGTTTTTT. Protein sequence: CASSLDRKDTGELFF.

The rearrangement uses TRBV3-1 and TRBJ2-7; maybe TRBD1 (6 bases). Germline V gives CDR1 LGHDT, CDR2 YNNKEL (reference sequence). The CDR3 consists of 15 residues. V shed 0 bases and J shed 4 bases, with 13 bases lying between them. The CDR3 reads CASSQDWAGEYEQYF. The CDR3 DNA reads TGTGCCAGCAGCCAAGATTGGGCAGGGGAATACGAGCAGTACTTC.

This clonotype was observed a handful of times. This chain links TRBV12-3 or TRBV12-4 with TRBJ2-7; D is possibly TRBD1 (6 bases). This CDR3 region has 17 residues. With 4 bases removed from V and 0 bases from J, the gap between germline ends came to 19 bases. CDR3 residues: CASSWGLGPESSYEQYF. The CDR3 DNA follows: TGTGCCAGCAGTTGGGGGCTTGGGCCAGAGAGCTCCTACGAGCAGTACTTC.